A selection of T cell receptor beta chains follows, all from one sample in a study of early T cells in non-severe SARS-CoV-2 infection. TCRdb re-derived calls from the 5' RACE reads in MiXCR, one entry per CDR3 protein. The top ten hold around 23% of the sample, which has tens of thousands of distinct CDR3 sequences, 5% to 6.5% seen once. The sequenced sample consisted of whole blood. The receptor set was obtained from an adult who was a healthcare worker with PCR-confirmed SARS-CoV-2 infection or an uninfected control (not recorded which). CDR3s include the opening cysteine and the closing phenylalanine or tryptophan.

v_call: TRBV6-1
j_call: TRBJ1-5
cdr3_aa: CASRWDRGQPQHF

v_call: TRBV2
j_call: TRBJ2-7
cdr3_aa: CASHPAIGIYEQYF

v_call: TRBV20-1
j_call: TRBJ1-1
cdr3_aa: CSAQTGAGRTEAFF

v_call: TRBV7-2
j_call: TRBJ2-3
cdr3_aa: CASSFLAGGQVDTQYF

v_call: TRBV7-8
j_call: TRBJ2-2
cdr3_aa: CASSFQGPGTGELFF

v_call: TRBV7-2
j_call: TRBJ1-2
cdr3_aa: CASSLDGAGEGYTF

v_call: TRBV6-2/TRBV6-3
j_call: TRBJ2-7
cdr3_aa: CASTSPPGSTEQYF

v_call: TRBV5-1
j_call: TRBJ2-7
cdr3_aa: CASSLEVTGLYEQYF

v_call: TRBV7-2
j_call: TRBJ2-3
cdr3_aa: CASSSDSRKDTQYF

v_call: TRBV2
j_call: TRBJ2-3
cdr3_aa: CASNNIAGGGDTQYF

v_call: TRBV20-1
j_call: TRBJ2-2
cdr3_aa: CSARLREVGTGELFF

v_call: TRBV24-1
j_call: TRBJ1-5
cdr3_aa: CATSAPSSTTQHF

v_call: TRBV6-5
j_call: TRBJ2-1
cdr3_aa: CASSQQLGGGAQEQFF

v_call: TRBV10-3
j_call: TRBJ2-3
cdr3_aa: CAISESKGGPDTQYF

v_call: TRBV6-1
j_call: TRBJ2-1
cdr3_aa: CASSARGTGMYNEQFF

v_call: TRBV7-6
j_call: TRBJ2-3
cdr3_aa: CASSFEGVSDTQYF

v_call: TRBV7-9
j_call: TRBJ2-1
cdr3_aa: CASSLALIGNEQFF

v_call: TRBV4-2
j_call: TRBJ1-5
cdr3_aa: CASSQVGQYNQPQHF

v_call: TRBV7-3
j_call: TRBJ2-1
cdr3_aa: CASSLSIGQGYNEQFF